These 24 T cell receptor beta chains were sequenced from one sample in a study of T cell responses to AZD1222 COVID-19 vaccine. Here immunoSEQ multiplex PCR was the method, and the copy in TCRdb shows in-frame clones only, minus some. The profile covers about 110,000 clones, with roughly nine tenths appearing a single time and roughly 3% taken by the ten largest. Sample: peripheral blood, taken on day 0 of MenACWY control vaccination. Every receptor here comes from an adult in good health.

This chain joins TRBV6-5 and TRBJ1-2, with D perhaps TRBD1 (6 bases). Per the germline V gene, CDR1 is MNHEY and CDR2 is SVGAGI. V dropped 2 bases and J dropped 3 bases, with 10 bases sitting between them. The length of the CDR3 is 14 residues. CDR3 bases: TGTGCCAGCAGTTACAGGGGGTTTCACTATGGCTACACCTTC. Protein sequence: CASSYRGFHYGYTF.

The rearrangement links TRBV9 to TRBJ1-5; D call uncertain. V lost 0 bases and J lost 7, with 11 bases in between. Germline V gives CDR1 SGDLS, CDR2 YYNGEE. This CDR3 comprises 14 residues. DNA for the CDR3: TGTGCCAGCAGCGTAGAAGGGTCATCCCAGCCCCAGCATTTT. Translating it yields CASSVEGSSQPQHF.

The V call is TRBV5-8, the J call TRBJ2-7, with TRBD1 identical over 7 bases. There are 12 residues in the CDR3. V shed 4 bases, J shed 3 bases, and the junction held 1 base outside the gene matches. The V gene's germline CDR1 is SGHTS and CDR2 YDEGEE. In nucleotides, the CDR3 is TGTGCCAGCAGCCGGACAGGCTACGAGCAGTACTTC. Its translation is CASSRTGYEQYF.

The chain is built from TRBV20-1 and TRBJ2-5; no reliable D call. Trimming removed 5 bases at V and 10 bases at J, with 11 bases between. Looked up from germline, CDR1 is DFQATT and CDR2 is SNEGSKA (reference sequence). The CDR3 has 10 amino acids. CDR3 in DNA: TGCAGTGCTTCACCCTGGCTCCAGTACTTC. This sequence encodes CSASPWLQYF.

V gene TRBV5-1 combines with J gene TRBJ2-3, with 10 bases lining up with TRBD2. The CDR3 contains 17 residues. J was trimmed by 5 bases and V by 3 bases; bases with no gene match: 12. Germline CDR1 and CDR2: SGHRS and YFSETQ. CDR3 sequence: CASSYTSGITFGDTQYF. The CDR3 DNA follows: TGCGCCAGCAGCTACACTAGCGGGATCACCTTTGGAGATACGCAGTATTTT.

The rearrangement joins TRBV18 to TRBJ1-2; 9 positions agree with TRBD1. Losses at the gene ends were 2 bases for V and 7 bases for J; bases not matched to a gene: 8. The germline V gene encodes CDR1 KGHSH and CDR2 LQKENI. The CDR3 spans 15 residues. The CDR3 bases are TGTGCCAGCTCACCAGGACAGGGGAATTCGGGTGGCTACACCTTC. Translated, it gives CASSPGQGNSGGYTF.

The chain joins TRBV6-6 to TRBJ1-6, with 7 bases fitting TRBD1. The CDR3 consists of 15 residues. Germline V gene lookup returns CDR1 MNHNY and CDR2 SVGAGI (reference sequence). With 7 bases clipped from V and 5 bases from J, the junction kept 8 bases outside the gene matches. In DNA, the CDR3 is TGTGCCAGCAATAGACAGGGCCCGAATAATTCACCCCTCCACTTT. This sequence encodes CASNRQGPNNSPLHF.

The chain carries TRBV30 and TRBJ1-1; no reliable D call. Germline V gives CDR1 GTSNPN, CDR2 SVGIG (reference sequence). Trimming shortened V by 1 base and J by 3 bases, and 15 bases separated the two germline ends. The CDR3 spans 15 residues. CDR3 sequence reads: CAWSDWTGDDTEAFF. CDR3 DNA sequence: TGTGCCTGGAGTGACTGGACTGGGGATGACACTGAAGCTTTCTTT.

This chain uses TRBV14 with TRBJ2-5; tentative D call: TRBD1 (5 bases). V was shortened by 4 bases and J by 5 bases, with 20 bases between the two germline ends. Germline V gives CDR1 SGHDN, CDR2 FVKESK. This CDR3 comprises 16 residues. As DNA, the CDR3 is TGTGCCAGCAGCCCCTATGGGGCAGTCGCGGCCGAGACCCAGTACTTC. Translation: CASSPYGAVAAETQYF.

This chain connects TRBV29-1 to TRBJ1-1, with a weak D call TRBD1 (5 bases). The CDR3 extends over 12 amino acids. The V and J ends lost 6 bases and 2 bases respectively, with 10 bases between them. Germline V gene sequence: CDR1 SQVTM, CDR2 ANQGSEA. In DNA, the CDR3 is TGCAGCGTCGGGGGACTAAACACTGAAGCTTTCTTT. The encoded protein is CSVGGLNTEAFF.

The chain recombines TRBV29-1 with TRBJ1-2; D is uncertain. The CDR3 contains 11 residues. Germline CDR1 is SQVTM and CDR2 is ANQGSEA. V lost 2 bases and J lost 6, with 7 bases in between. The CDR3 reads CSVERLNGYTF. Written as DNA, the CDR3 is TGCAGCGTTGAACGCCTAAATGGCTACACCTTC.

This chain connects TRBV6-5 to TRBJ1-4, with TRBD1 matching over 10 bases. The V and J ends lost 0 bases and 12 bases, in that order; junction bases with no gene match: 4. From germline, CDR1 is MNHEY and CDR2 SVGAGI. The CDR3 covers 14 residues. DNA for the CDR3: TGTGCCAGCAGTTACTCGGGACAGGGGCGGGAACTGTTTTTT. Translated: CASSYSGQGRELFF.

This clone has a handful of counts. The V call is TRBV11-2, the J call TRBJ2-5; maybe TRBD2 (7 bases). The CDR3 is 15 residues long. Germline V gene sequence: CDR1 SGHAT, CDR2 FQNNGV. V was clipped by 4 bases and J by 4 bases, with 16 bases between them. The chain's CDR3 is CASSSPTAGAETQYF. The DNA of the CDR3 is TGTGCCAGCAGCTCCCCGACGGCGGGGGCAGAGACCCAGTACTTC. The variable domain in full, completed from reference TRBV11-2 and TRBJ2-5, reads EAGVAQSPRYKIIEKRQSVAFWCNPISGHATLYWYQQILGQGPKLLIQFQNNGVVDDSQLPKDRFSAERLKGVDSTLKIQPAKLEDSAVYLCASSSPTAGAETQYFGPGTRLLVL.

The V and J genes are TRBV29-1 and TRBJ1-1; D might be TRBD1 (6 bases). Germline V gene data show CDR1 as SQVTM and CDR2 as ANQGSEA. This CDR3 is 12 amino acids long. Trimming cost V 6 bases and J 6 bases, with 14 bases left between them. CDR3 protein: CSVEQGGAEAFF. The CDR3 coding sequence is TGCAGCGTAGAACAGGGCGGAGCTGAAGCTTTCTTT.

The table lists this clone with a count of one. V gene TRBV7-3 combines with J gene TRBJ1-2; 10 nucleotides agree with TRBD1. With V trimmed by 4 bases and J by 3 bases, 2 bases remained unmatched. The CDR3 has 14 amino acids. From germline, CDR1 is SGHTA and CDR2 FQGTGA. The CDR3 region has the DNA TGTGCCAGCAGCTCCGGGACAGGGGACTATGGCTACACCTTC. Its translation is CASSSGTGDYGYTF. Complete variable domain (other parts from reference TRBV7-3 and TRBJ1-2): GAGVSQTPSNKVTEKGKYVELRCDPISGHTALYWYRQSLGQGPEFLIYFQGTGAADDSGLPNDRFFAVRPEGSVSTLKIQRTERGDSAVYLCASSSGTGDYGYTFGSGTRLTVV.

The chain uses TRBV2 and TRBJ1-6; D ambiguous. Trimming removed 6 bases at V and 9 bases at J, with 9 bases between. This CDR3 is 12 amino acids long. The V gene's germline CDR1 is SNHLY and CDR2 FYNNEI. CDR3 amino acids: CASRADSSPLHF. CDR3 nucleotide sequence: TGTGCCAGCAGGGCGGACTCTTCACCCCTCCACTTT.

The chain uses TRBV7-9 and TRBJ1-5; D remains ambiguous. The CDR3 runs to 12 residues. V lost 2 bases, J lost 5 bases, and 4 bases lay in between. The germline gives CDR1 SEHNR, CDR2 FQNEAQ (reference sequence). The CDR3 coding sequence is TGTGCCAGCAGCTTAATGGATCAGCCCCAGCATTTT. This sequence encodes CASSLMDQPQHF.

The chain carries TRBV9 and TRBJ1-6; D perhaps matches TRBD1 (5 bases). V was pared by 6 bases and J by 0 bases, with 10 bases between. Per the germline V gene, CDR1 is SGDLS and CDR2 is YYNGEE. The CDR3 loop spans 15 amino acids. This CDR3 is CASKDDSSYNSPLHF. Written as DNA, the CDR3 is TGTGCCAGCAAGGACGACAGCTCCTATAATTCACCCCTCCACTTT.

The chain has TRBV6-5 and TRBJ1-2; D remains unclear. The germline V and J ends were trimmed by 7 bases and 4 bases, with 13 bases remaining between them. Germline values: CDR1 MNHEY, CDR2 SVGAGI. The CDR3 is 13 residues long. This chain's CDR3 is CASTPRQTYGYTF. The CDR3, as DNA: TGTGCCAGCACCCCGCGGCAGACCTATGGCTACACCTTC.

The rearrangement links TRBV28 to TRBJ1-5; D is unclear. The germline V gene has CDR1 MDHEN and CDR2 SYDVKM. The CDR3 extends over 17 amino acids. Trimming removed 5 bases from V and 6 bases from J, with 23 bases in between. The DNA for the CDR3 is TGTGCCAGCAGTCCCGCCGGTGGCAGGCTAAAGGGTCAGCCCCAGCATTTT. Translated: CASSPAGGRLKGQPQHF.

The gene calls are TRBV4-1 and TRBJ1-1; 7 bases are a match to TRBD1. V was pared by 0 bases and J by 5 bases, with 6 bases of the junction left unmatched. The CDR3 consists of 15 residues. Germline lookup yields CDR1 MGHRA and CDR2 YSYEKL. Here the CDR3 reads CASSQDGQGGTEAFF. CDR3 DNA: TGCGCCAGCAGCCAAGATGGCCAGGGGGGAACTGAAGCTTTCTTT.

The J gene is TRBJ2-3, the V gene TRBV14; D possibly uses TRBD1 or TRBD2 (5 bases each). V dropped 5 bases and J dropped 9 bases, with 21 bases sitting between them. The germline V gene has CDR1 SGHDN and CDR2 FVKESK. The CDR3 sequence is 15 residues long. CDR3 in amino acids: CASSGGRYLSQTQYF. The CDR3 bases are TGTGCCAGCAGCGGGGGACGGTATCTATCCCAGACGCAGTATTTT.

This sequence joins TRBV5-1 and TRBJ1-1; D perhaps matches TRBD1 (6 bases). Trimming took off 0 bases at V and 5 bases at J, with 14 bases between the two ends. This CDR3 has 15 amino acids. Germline-derived CDR1 and CDR2 are SGHRS and YFSETQ. Here the CDR3 DNA reads TGCGCCAGCAGCTTGGTGGGGGCAGATGGGACTGAAGCTTTCTTT. It codes for CASSLVGADGTEAFF.

V is TRBV10-2 and J is TRBJ2-3; TRBD1 aligns across 7 bases. The CDR3 spans 16 residues. The ends lost 8 bases at V and 1 base at J; junction bases unmatched: 12. The germline CDR1 and CDR2 sequences are WSHSY and SAAADI. CDR3 loop: CASARQGEGRTDTQYF. The CDR3 DNA sequence: TGCGCCAGCGCCCGACAGGGAGAAGGACGCACAGATACGCAGTATTTT.